The 16 T cell receptor beta chains in this list originate from one sample, sequenced in a study of cytomegalovirus exposure and HLA in healthy donors. It was with 60 Vbeta and 13 Jbeta primers that the PCR ran. TCRdb's copy holds only in-frame clones and misses some; the assay was immunoSEQ multiplex PCR. This sample carries 150,000 to 200,000 clones, about 90% of them seen once, and the ten largest clones take 0.2% to 0.3%. Sample: PBMCs. The receptor set was obtained from a girl under two years old in good health and CMV-seronegative.

This chain connects TRBV5-1 to TRBJ1-4; tentatively, D is TRBD1 (5 bases). Germline values: CDR1 SGHRS, CDR2 YFSETQ. This CDR3 has 13 residues. The germline V and J ends were trimmed by 5 bases and 5 bases, with 10 bases remaining between them. The CDR3 nucleotides are TGCGCCAGCAGTGACAGCCCCAATGAAAAACTGTTTTTT. Translated, it gives CASSDSPNEKLFF.

The chain's CDR3 is CASSIRRGGNSYNEQFF. In nucleotides, the CDR3 is TGTGCCAGCAGCATACGTAGGGGGGGAAACTCCTACAATGAGCAGTTCTTC. The V call is TRBV7-6, the J call TRBJ2-1, with D possibly TRBD2 on 7 matching bases. The CDR3 runs 17 residues. In germline, CDR1 is SGHVS, CDR2 FNYEAQ. Between the trimmed V and J ends, which lost 5 bases and 0 bases, there was a span of 17 bases.

With respect to this clone: The same CDR3 also results from other DNA sequences found in this sample. V gene TRBV30 combines with J gene TRBJ1-5; 8 bases agree with TRBD1. The CDR3 contains 14 residues. The V gene's germline CDR1 is GTSNPN and CDR2 SVGIG (reference sequence). V lost 0 bases, J lost 2 bases, and 0 bases stayed unmatched. CDR3: CAWSVGQGNQPQHF. DNA for the CDR3: TGTGCCTGGAGTGTGGGACAGGGCAATCAGCCCCAGCATTTT.

Worth noting for this clone: Germline and junction disagree at one end, which may indicate a read error. The chain has TRBV18 and TRBJ1-1, with D uncertain. CDR1 and CDR2 (germline): KGHSH, LQKENI. This CDR3 region has 14 residues. In DNA, the CDR3 is TGTGCCAGCTCACCCATTACGGGAGCCAGAAAGGAGGTCTTT. As protein: CASSPITGARKEVF.

This chain connects TRBV6-4 to TRBJ2-2; possibly TRBD2 for D (5 bases). Per germline, CDR1 MRHNA and CDR2 SNTAGT. CDR3 length: 16 amino acids. V lost 0 bases to trimming and J lost 2 bases, with 10 bases between them. The CDR3 here is CASSDSRGPNTGELFF. The CDR3 bases are TGTGCCAGCAGTGACTCGAGAGGGCCCAACACCGGGGAGCTGTTTTTT.

V usage is TRBV6-1 and J usage is TRBJ1-2; TRBD1 agrees at 10 bases. The CDR3 has 18 residues. J gave up 4 bases and V 2 bases, and 13 bases lay outside the gene matches. Germline CDR1 and CDR2: MNHNS and SASEGT. This CDR3 reads CASSETLPLRDRGYGYTF. DNA for the CDR3: TGTGCCAGCAGTGAAACCCTCCCCCTCCGGGACAGGGGCTATGGCTACACCTTC.

The chain combines TRBV29-1 with TRBJ2-1, with 11 nucleotides matching TRBD2. Germline V lookup: CDR1 SQVTM, CDR2 ANQGSEA. The CDR3 consists of 18 residues. V lost 3 bases to trimming and J lost 0 bases; unmatched junction nucleotides: 10. The CDR3 sequence: CSVDRLAGFTTSYNEQFF. CDR3 bases: TGCAGCGTTGACCGACTAGCGGGATTTACCACCTCCTACAATGAGCAGTTCTTC.

The chain joins TRBV7-9 to TRBJ1-2, with TRBD1 as a possible D gene (6 bases). V lost 1 base to trimming and J lost 2 bases, with 8 bases between them. Germline assignment: CDR1 SEHNR and CDR2 FQNEAQ (reference sequence). This CDR3 has 14 residues. DNA for the CDR3: TGTGCCAGCAGCTTAGGGACAGCCAACTATGGCTACACCTTC. Its translation: CASSLGTANYGYTF.

This chain joins TRBV5-6 and TRBJ2-7; 9 bases are a match to TRBD1. The CDR3 spans 16 residues. The germline CDR1 and CDR2 sequences are SGHDT and YYEEEE. After removal of 4 bases from V and 4 bases from J, the junction contained 12 bases not matched to a gene. The CDR3: CASSVTPGTGIYEQYF. The CDR3, as DNA: TGTGCCAGCAGCGTGACCCCCGGGACAGGGATATACGAGCAGTACTTC.

In regard to this clone: At one end, the junction sequence differs from germline, possibly due to a read error. This rearrangement joins TRBV15 to TRBJ1-1; 7 bases line up with TRBD1. Germline CDR1 reads LNHNV; CDR2 reads YYDKDF (reference sequence). The CDR3 has 15 amino acids. The CDR3 spells CATSGEQGMNTEAFF. In DNA form, the CDR3 reads TGTGCCACCAGCGGAGAACAGGGGATGAACACTGAAGCTTTCTTT.

As concerns this clone: At the DNA level, this CDR3 is encoded by other sequences in the same sample as well. The V and J genes are TRBV4-1 and TRBJ1-5; D is undetermined. Trimming removed 1 base at V and 6 bases at J, with 7 bases between. Germline-derived CDR1 and CDR2 are MGHRA and YSYEKL. The CDR3 is 13 amino acids. In nucleotides, the CDR3 is TGCGCCAGCAGCCAAGTGGGGAGTCAGCCCCAGCATTTT. As protein: CASSQVGSQPQHF.

The chain is built from TRBV6-8 and TRBJ2-7; 9 bases are a match to TRBD1. With V trimmed by 4 bases and J by 2 bases, 6 bases remained unmatched. The CDR3 runs to 15 residues. Looked up from germline, CDR1 is MNHGY and CDR2 is SAAAGT. CDR3 sequence: CASSWDREDAYEQYF. Here the CDR3 DNA reads TGTGCCAGCAGTTGGGACAGGGAGGATGCCTACGAGCAGTACTTC.

The chain employs TRBV20-1 and TRBJ2-5; no clear D gene. This CDR3 is built from 10 residues. The ends were cut back, 3 bases at V and 10 bases at J, with 9 bases in the middle. Germline-derived CDR1 and CDR2 are DFQATT and SNEGSKA (reference sequence). Here the CDR3 DNA reads TGCAGTGCTAGTAGTCGGGTCCAGTACTTC. Amino acids: CSASSRVQYF.

This clone was seen only a few times. The sample holds other DNA sequences that translate to the same CDR3. The CDR3 spells CASSVGSGSTDTQYF. CDR3 DNA: TGTGCCAGCAGCGTGGGCAGCGGAAGCACAGATACGCAGTATTTT. The rearrangement joins TRBV9 to TRBJ2-3, with D possibly being TRBD2 (5 bases). The CDR3 loop spans 15 amino acids. Per the germline V gene, CDR1 is SGDLS and CDR2 is YYNGEE. The V gene lost 2 bases and the J gene lost 0 bases, with 10 bases spanning the gap.

The chain employs TRBV29-1 and TRBJ1-2; tentative D call: TRBD1 (5 bases). CDR1 is SQVTM and CDR2 is ANQGSEA in the germline V gene. V dropped 6 bases and J dropped 5 bases, with 22 bases sitting between them. CDR3 length: 15 residues. The CDR3 sequence is CSVPSSGGSGYGYTF. The CDR3 bases are TGCAGCGTCCCGAGCTCGGGGGGTAGCGGGTATGGCTACACCTTC. Full variable domain (outside the CDR3, taken from reference TRBV29-1 and TRBJ1-2): SAVISQKPSRDICQRGTSLTIQCQVDSQVTMMFWYRQQPGQSLTLIATANQGSEATYESGFVIDKFPISRPNLTFSTLTVSNMSPEDSSIYLCSVPSSGGSGYGYTFGSGTRLTVV.

This chain uses TRBV5-1 with TRBJ2-1; D remains ambiguous. The CDR3 has 15 amino acids. CDR1 is SGHRS and CDR2 is YFSETQ in the germline V gene. The germline V and J ends were trimmed by 2 bases and 5 bases, with 14 bases remaining between them. CDR3: CASSFRPSLNNEQFF. The CDR3 coding sequence is TGCGCCAGCAGCTTCAGGCCCTCATTAAACAATGAGCAGTTCTTC. Full variable domain (missing parts from reference TRBV5-1 and TRBJ2-1): KAGVTQTPRYLIKTRGQQVTLSCSPISGHRSVSWYQQTPGQGLQFLFEYFSETQRNKGNFPGRFSGRQFSNSRSEMNVSTLELGDSALYLCASSFRPSLNNEQFFGPGTRLTVL.